The source of this TCR beta chain is a study of CD8+CD57+ T cells in acquired aplastic anemia. Study in general: About 3 ug was the average amount of DNA from sorted CD4+ and CD8+ cells. As sequenced from healthy donors, CD4+ cells averaged roughly 11 million reads.

After removal of 10 bases from V and 6 bases from J, the junction contained 12 bases not matched to a gene. This CDR3 has 15 amino acids. Germline CDR1 is LNHDA and CDR2 is SQIVND (reference sequence). The template for TCR beta VDJ and CDR3 sequence profiling was genomic DNA. TCRdb independently ran MiXCR on the reads; one entry per CDR3 protein. The sample holds some 200,000 distinct CDR3 sequences; approximately 57% are singletons and the top ten take about 29%. Details on this clonotype: Antigen specificity is unknown.

Overall study results and limits: In common between the patients and the controls were approximately 30 CD8+ CDR3 sequences.

This sequence joins TRBV19 and TRBJ1-5; 10 bases agree with TRBD1. Sequencing was done on a sample of sorted CD4+, CD8+, or CD8+CD57+ T cells (not recorded which) from PBMCs. The sequence derives from a human donor in good health. The CDR3 loop reads CATSLGQGTGQPQHF. CDR3 nucleotides: TGTGCCACCTCCCTGGGACAGGGGACGGGTCAGCCCCAGCATTTT. Full variable domain (outside the CDR3, taken from reference TRBV19 and TRBJ1-5): DGGITQSPKYLFRKEGQNVTLSCEQNLNHDAMYWYRQDPGQGLRLIYYSQIVNDFQKGDIAEGYSVSREKKESFPLTVTSAQKNPTAFYLCATSLGQGTGQPQHFGDGTRLSIL.